This T cell receptor beta chain was recorded in a study of blood T cell repertoires in COVID-19 (dated by TCRdb to about 2020). Some background on the complete study: Collaborator samples came from the United States, Italy and Spain and covered acute and convalescent phases of COVID-19. The material from the prospective study consisted of cDNA or gDNA derived from T cells, B-cell-depleted T cells, or PBMCs. Deeply sampled blood TCRbeta repertoires from subjects exposed to, actively infected with, or recovered from COVID-19 were included in the dataset. A freely available public database, intended as a resource for researchers studying the immune response to SARS-CoV-2, is where the repertoires were released. The samples were drawn from two sources: the first 160 participants of the ongoing ImmuneRACE study, and fewer than 1,500 subjects contributed by 6 global collaborators. A de-identified subject ID, COVID-19 status, age in years and sex were almost always included in the sample metadata. Where available, HLA class I and class II types were obtained from metadata supplied by the sample provider rather than from assay-based typing. What the authors observed across the whole study: How much clinical and demographic metadata was included differed by source and by participant, and the metadata was provided uncurated.

V is shortened by 3 bases, J by 0 bases, and the region joining them spans 7 bases. The germline V gene sets CDR1 to SNHLY and CDR2 to FYNNEI. The CDR3 has 14 amino acids, counting the end cysteine and phenylalanine. The only DNA kept is the CDR3, 42 bases in frame from the first base. As to this clone: Its antigen is still unknown. Base qualities are missing; no much larger clone stands one base away.

Each collaborating institution followed its own protocols to collect whole blood in K2EDTA tubes. For TCRbeta analysis, collaborators shipped samples in one of three forms: frozen whole blood, isolated PBMCs, or DNA extracted from either of those sample types. The immunoSEQ Assay, a bias-controlled multiplex PCR, was used to amplify TCRbeta CDR3 regions from genomic DNA. The source study handled its data this way. The number of nucleated cells in each sample was estimated from the amplification of reference gene primers within the assay. Sequence reads were collapsed and filtered to measure the absolute abundance of every unique TCRbeta CDR3 rearrangement. For each sample, productive Simpson clonality was calculated as the square root of Simpson's diversity index over productive rearrangements. TCRdb carries this immuneACCESS record with in-frame sequences only. Its versions omit some clonotypes, under half of them owing to an unresolved V gene in the studies checked, with the rest unexplained. Clone size and the V and J calls come from that table; the DNA yielded D and trimming. In all, the sample holds approximately 210,000 clones, and about 86% of those were seen once. The ten most abundant clones make up 0.7% to 0.95% of the sample.

This TCR was sampled from a woman aged 70 to 79 with acute or convalescent COVID-19. Sample: peripheral blood. The rearranged chain carries TRBV2 and TRBJ2-3, and the D gene may be TRBD2, 5 bases matching. Read as DNA, the sequence is TGTGCCAGCAGTGAGGGCGGGAGCACAGATACGCAGTATTTT. Its translation is CASSEGGSTDTQYF.